The 20 T cell receptor beta chains below all came from one sample that was sequenced in a study of PD-1 and CTLA-4 blockade in melanoma. Here immunoSEQ multiplex PCR was the method, and the copy in TCRdb shows in-frame clones only, minus some. In the table there are 31,000 or so clones, about 87% of which are singletons. The sample in question was CD8+ T cells from peripheral blood, obtained from a patient given anti-PD-1 treatment. Receptor source: a human donor with melanoma.

CDR3 sequence reads: CASSLANRGAFF. The CDR3 nucleotides are TGTGCCAGCAGCTTAGCGAACAGGGGAGCTTTCTTT. V is TRBV7-9 and J is TRBJ1-1; 7 nucleotides agree with TRBD1. This CDR3 region has 12 residues. Germline V CDR1 and CDR2: SEHNR, FQNEAQ (reference sequence). V shed 0 bases and J 10 bases; nucleotides not matched to a gene: 2.

This rearrangement joins TRBV4-3 to TRBJ2-2; D call uncertain. V was cut by 0 bases and J by 4 bases, with 18 bases left in between. This CDR3 has 18 amino acids. Germline CDR1 reads LGHNA; CDR2 reads YSLEER. CDR3 amino acids: CASSQDPSAPRATGELFF. In nucleotides, the CDR3 is TGCGCCAGCAGCCAAGATCCATCGGCACCCCGGGCCACCGGGGAGCTGTTTTTT.

V usage is TRBV2 and J usage is TRBJ2-2; unclear D gene. V lost 7 bases, J lost 3 bases, and 12 bases lay in between. The CDR3 contains 14 residues. Germline loops: CDR1 SNHLY, CDR2 FYNNEI. The CDR3 DNA is TGTGCCAGCAAAGGATACACCTACACCGGGGAGCTGTTTTTT. Translating gives CASKGYTYTGELFF.

The genes are TRBV2 and TRBJ1-1; D might be TRBD1 (6 bases). The CDR3 has 13 residues. V was clipped by 6 bases and J by 1 base, with 9 bases between them. Germline values: CDR1 SNHLY, CDR2 FYNNEI. CDR3 loop: CASRFRGNTEAFF. As DNA, the CDR3 is TGTGCCAGCAGGTTCAGGGGGAACACTGAAGCTTTCTTT.

V usage is TRBV9 and J usage is TRBJ2-1; 7 bases line up with TRBD2. V was clipped by 0 bases and J by 4 bases; unmatched bases: 4. The CDR3 is 15 amino acids. Germline CDR1 is SGDLS and CDR2 is YYNGEE. CDR3 sequence: CASSVDPAGYNEQFF. The CDR3 bases are TGTGCCAGCAGCGTAGATCCAGCGGGGTACAATGAGCAGTTCTTC.

The chain uses TRBV5-1 and TRBJ2-7; 7 bases are a match to TRBD1. The CDR3 is made up of 14 amino acids. CDR1 SGHRS and CDR2 YFSETQ come from the germline V gene. The junction had 5 bases not matched to a gene; V was cut back by 3 bases and J by 2 bases. Here the CDR3 reads CASSSHGTAYEQYF. The CDR3 DNA follows: TGCGCCAGCAGCTCACACGGGACAGCCTACGAGCAGTACTTC.

This chain connects TRBV7-9 to TRBJ2-2; 7 bases agree with TRBD2. The CDR3 covers 16 residues. The ends lost 3 bases at V and 2 bases at J; junction bases unmatched: 6. CDR1 and CDR2 (germline): SEHNR, FQNEAQ (reference sequence). The CDR3 DNA is TGTGCCAGCAGCTTCAAGCGGGGCCCCAACACCGGGGAGCTGTTTTTT. This sequence encodes CASSFKRGPNTGELFF.

The CDR3 here is CASSGGWEQFF. The CDR3 DNA sequence: TGTGCCAGCAGCGGGGGGTGGGAGCAGTTCTTC. This chain joins TRBV27 and TRBJ2-1; 7 bases agree with TRBD2. The CDR3 is 11 amino acids. The V gene end was trimmed by 6 bases and the J gene end by 10 bases; junction bases not matched to a gene: 3. The V gene's germline CDR1 is MNHEY and CDR2 SMNVEV (reference sequence).

The V call is TRBV3-1 (or the pseudogene TRBV3-2), the J call TRBJ2-4; no definite D call. The CDR3 spans 12 residues. V was trimmed by 4 bases and J by 6 bases, leaving 7 bases between them. Germline lookup yields CDR1 LGHDT and CDR2 YNNKEL (reference sequence). The CDR3 nucleotides read TGTGCCAGCAGCCCTCTCGGAAACATTCAGTACTTC. The encoded protein is CASSPLGNIQYF.

This chain uses TRBV9 with TRBJ2-2; the D is unclear. Trimming shortened V by 2 bases and J by 1 base, and 6 bases separated the two germline ends. Germline V CDR1 and CDR2: SGDLS, YYNGEE. The CDR3 contains 14 residues. In DNA, the CDR3 is TGTGCCAGCAGCGTGGCAGAGAACACCGGGGAGCTGTTTTTT. It specifies CASSVAENTGELFF.

This clone turned up a few times. This chain joins TRBV4-1 and TRBJ2-1; perhaps D is TRBD1 or TRBD2 (5 bases each). CDR3 size: 15 residues. Trimming stripped 0 bases from V and 5 bases from J, with 11 bases between. The germline CDR1 and CDR2 sequences are MGHRA and YSYEKL. CDR3 nucleotides: TGCGCCAGCAGCCAAGATGGGGACCCGGACAATGAGCAGTTCTTC. This codes for CASSQDGDPDNEQFF.

CDR3 sequence: CASSFQGGPDTQYF. The CDR3 region has the DNA TGTGCCAGCAGTTTCCAGGGTGGCCCAGATACGCAGTATTTT. V and J are TRBV28 and TRBJ2-3; a weak D match, TRBD1 (5 bases). Germline lookup yields CDR1 MDHEN and CDR2 SYDVKM. V was clipped by 3 bases and J by 4 bases, with 11 bases between them. This CDR3 contains 14 residues.

This clone was picked up one time. The rearrangement joins TRBV2 to TRBJ1-2; the D is unclear. CDR1 is SNHLY, CDR2 FYNNEI, per germline. The CDR3 has 14 amino acids. V was trimmed by 2 bases and J by 3 bases, leaving 10 bases between them. The CDR3 sequence is CASSEYNTYYGYTF. For the CDR3, the DNA is TGTGCCAGCAGTGAATATAACACCTACTATGGCTACACCTTC.

J is TRBJ2-7 and V is TRBV7-8; TRBD1 aligns across 7 bases. Germline CDR1 SGHVS, CDR2 FQNEAQ. The CDR3 runs 16 residues. Trimming removed 0 bases from V and 7 bases from J; junction bases left unmatched: 12. The CDR3 sequence is CASSLAGDSGQVEQYF. CDR3 in DNA: TGTGCCAGCAGCTTAGCTGGCGACAGTGGACAGGTAGAGCAGTACTTC.

Only one count was recorded for this clone. The junction differs from germline at one of its ends, possibly a read error. V usage is TRBV7-9 and J usage is TRBJ1-1; 12 bases agree with TRBD1. CDR1 SEHNR and CDR2 FQNEAQ come from the germline V gene (reference sequence). The CDR3 runs to 14 residues. The CDR3 reads CASSRTGQGAPLAF. DNA of the CDR3: TGTGCCAGCAGCCGAACGGGACAGGGGGCCCCCTTGGCCTTT.

The V and J genes are TRBV5-5 and TRBJ2-7; D tentatively fits TRBD1 or TRBD2 (5 bases each). There are 14 residues in the CDR3. Germline-derived CDR1 and CDR2 are SGHKS and YYEKEE (reference sequence). Trimming took 4 bases from V and 3 from J, leaving 14 bases between them. The CDR3 nucleotides are TGTGCCAGCAGCCCCGGGACGGGCTTCTACGAGCAGTACTTC. Encoded protein: CASSPGTGFYEQYF.

This chain uses TRBV10-3 with TRBJ2-7; D could derive from TRBD1 or TRBD2 (6 bases each). Trimming took 6 bases from V and 2 from J, leaving 20 bases between them. Germline V CDR1 and CDR2: ENHRY, SYGVKD. This CDR3 has 16 residues. CDR3 DNA: TGTGCCATCAGCCAGGAGGGGGACATCGAAACCTACGAGCAGTACTTC. Translating gives CAISQEGDIETYEQYF.

The chain recombines TRBV29-1 with TRBJ1-2, with TRBD1 as a possible D gene (5 bases). Trimming left V 3 bases short and J 10 bases short, with 9 bases between. The V gene's germline CDR1 is SQVTM and CDR2 ANQGSEA. CDR3 length: 10 amino acids. The CDR3 loop is CSVDGGVYTF. CDR3 bases: TGCAGCGTTGACGGAGGGGTCTACACCTTC.

V usage is TRBV7-9 and J usage is TRBJ2-1; 9 bases map to TRBD1. The V and J ends lost 5 bases and 8 bases, in that order; junction bases with no gene match: 10. There are 15 residues in the CDR3. Germline V gene lookup returns CDR1 SEHNR and CDR2 FQNEAQ (reference sequence). CDR3 coding DNA: TGTGCCAGCAGCGCAGGACAGGGGCCAGGGGATGAGCAGTTCTTC. Translated: CASSAGQGPGDEQFF.

This clone has only one observation. The chain couples TRBV24-1 to TRBJ1-2, with D maybe TRBD1 (5 bases). There are 11 residues in the CDR3. Trimming cost V 6 bases and J 8 bases, with 9 bases left between them. The germline V gene encodes CDR1 KGHDR and CDR2 SFDVKD. CDR3 loop: CATSQGPGYTF. In DNA form, the CDR3 reads TGTGCCACCAGTCAGGGCCCAGGCTACACCTTC.